The present T cell receptor (beta chain) was sequenced within a study of technical replicates of blood from several donors. Measured with immunoSEQ multiplex PCR; TCRdb has only the in-frame clones, and not every one. The sample consists of around 86,000 clones, roughly 96% of them appearing once. Source material: T cells isolated from PBMCs. The receptor was derived from a human donor in good health.

CDR3 region: CASSEWTDFYGYTF. Here the CDR3 DNA reads TGTGCCAGCAGTGAATGGACAGACTTCTATGGCTACACCTTC. The V call is TRBV25-1, the J call TRBJ1-2, with D perhaps TRBD1 (6 bases). Per the germline V gene, CDR1 is MGHDK and CDR2 is SYGVNS. The length of the CDR3 is 14 residues. Trimming pared 1 base from V and 4 bases from J, leaving 10 bases between.